Given below is one T cell receptor (beta chain) in context. What it binds is unknown. The PCR had 60 Vbeta and 13 Jbeta primers. This table comes from immunoSEQ multiplex PCR, and its TCRdb copy is limited to in-frame clones, with some not included. The data hold about 120,000 clones, with 81% observed a single time. The data stem from a study of cytomegalovirus exposure and HLA in healthy donors. V gave up 4 bases and J gave up 5 bases; unmatched junction bases: 3. The CDR3 spans 15 residues. Germline lookup yields CDR1 SGHRS and CDR2 YFSETQ. Whole-study results and caveats: In vitro checks showed that three CMV-associated chains really do target CMV antigens. In a later analysis, compared with equally common non-associated chains, HLA-associated beta chains were more expanded.

The source of this sequence is a man between 18 and 35 years old in good health and CMV-seronegative. The chain employs TRBV5-1 and TRBJ2-1; TRBD2 matches 13 bases. The sequenced sample was PBMCs. The CDR3 region has the DNA TGCGCCAGCAGCGCGGGACTAGCGGGGAACAATGAGCAGTTCTTC. It encodes CASSAGLAGNNEQFF. The full variable domain, rest sourced from reference TRBV5-1 and TRBJ2-1, is KAGVTQTPRYLIKTRGQQVTLSCSPISGHRSVSWYQQTPGQGLQFLFEYFSETQRNKGNFPGRFSGRQFSNSRSEMNVSTLELGDSALYLCASSAGLAGNNEQFFGPGTRLTVL.